Following are 14 T cell receptor beta chains from one sample sequenced in a study of CD8 T cells in ankylosing spondylitis. TCRdb recomputed calls from the 5' RACE reads with MiXCR, one row per CDR3 protein. The profile shows roughly 230,000 distinct CDR3 sequences, under 20% of them singletons. Sequences were obtained from blood, either unsorted or a sorted T cell fraction (not recorded which). These receptor sequences come from a male donor with ankylosing spondylitis or in good health (not recorded which).

This clonotype was counted at least ten times. The chain uses TRBV29-1 and TRBJ2-1, with D unclear. Germline values: CDR1 SQVTM, CDR2 ANQGSEA. The CDR3 covers 11 residues. The V end lost 2 bases, the J end lost 4 bases, and 3 bases lay between the germline ends. CDR3 DNA: TGCAGCGTTGAAAGATACAATGAGCAGTTCTTC. This codes for CSVERYNEQFF.

This clonotype has just a few counts. The V and J genes are TRBV29-1 and TRBJ1-1, with a weak D call TRBD1 (5 bases). CDR1 and CDR2 (germline): SQVTM, ANQGSEA. The CDR3 runs to 13 residues. Between the trimmed V and J ends, which lost 2 bases and 1 base, there was a span of 8 bases. CDR3 residues: CSVEFRENTEAFF. Written as DNA, the CDR3 is TGCAGCGTTGAATTCAGGGAGAACACTGAAGCTTTCTTT.

Only a few counts were recorded for this clonotype. V gene TRBV7-6 combines with J gene TRBJ2-1; a weak D match, TRBD2 (6 bases). The CDR3 totals 17 residues. From germline, CDR1 is SGHVS and CDR2 FNYEAQ. Deletions cut 1 base from V and 7 bases from J, with 20 bases between. The CDR3: CASSLERVGLPGNEQFF. CDR3 in DNA: TGTGCCAGCAGCTTAGAGAGGGTAGGACTACCGGGAAATGAGCAGTTCTTC.

CDR3 sequence (DNA): TGTGCCAGCAGCACTTACGAAGCGGTTAGCACAGATACGCAGTATTTT. Residues: CASSTYEAVSTDTQYF. The chain uses TRBV7-9 and TRBJ2-3, with TRBD2 as a possible D gene (5 bases). Per germline, CDR1 SEHNR and CDR2 FQNEAQ (reference sequence). V gave up 5 bases and J gave up 0 bases, with 15 bases separating them. The CDR3 is made up of 16 amino acids. The whole variable domain, filled in from reference TRBV7-9 and TRBJ2-3, reads DTGVSQNPRHKITKRGQNVTFRCDPISEHNRLYWYRQTLGQGPEFLTYFQNEAQLEKSRLLSDRFSAERPKGSFSTLEIQRTEQGDSAMYLCASSTYEAVSTDTQYFGPGTRLTVL.

The rearrangement links TRBV7-3 to TRBJ2-1; perhaps TRBD2 as D (6 bases). The CDR3 is 14 residues long. Germline V gives CDR1 SGHTA, CDR2 FQGTGA. Trimming pared 5 bases from V and 8 bases from J, leaving 16 bases between. The chain's CDR3 is CASSKIGTPHEQFF. The CDR3 DNA is TGTGCCAGCAGCAAAATAGGGACTCCCCATGAGCAGTTCTTC.

This clonotype has at least ten counts. The chain joins TRBV9 to TRBJ2-7, with 9 nucleotides matching TRBD1. Looked up from germline, CDR1 is SGDLS and CDR2 is YYNGEE. CDR3 length equals 15 residues. The junction had 10 bases not matched to a gene; V was cut back by 3 bases and J by 6 bases. The CDR3 DNA is TGTGCCAGCAGCGAGCGGGGACAGGGTGTCCTCGAGCAGTACTTC. Translated: CASSERGQGVLEQYF.

The V and J genes are TRBV12-3 or TRBV12-4 and TRBJ1-2; no firm D call. Deletions cut 3 bases from V and 0 bases from J, with 11 bases between. CDR3 length equals 15 residues. The CDR3 reads CASSFELFPNYGYTF. The CDR3 nucleotides read TGTGCCAGCAGTTTTGAATTGTTTCCTAACTATGGCTACACCTTC.

Ten or more counts support this clonotype. The genes are TRBV4-3 and TRBJ1-1; TRBD1 agrees at 7 bases. Trimming removed 1 base from V and 1 base from J; junction bases left unmatched: 6. Germline V CDR1 and CDR2: LGHNA, YSLEER. The CDR3 length is 16 residues. In DNA form, the CDR3 reads TGCGCCAGCAGCCAAGGCCCACAGGGGCAGAACACTGAAGCTTTCTTT. This encodes CASSQGPQGQNTEAFF.

The V and J genes are TRBV7-9 and TRBJ2-5, with TRBD2 as a possible D gene (6 bases). The CDR3 extends over 14 amino acids. Germline-derived CDR1 and CDR2 are SEHNR and FQNEAQ (reference sequence). The germline V and J ends were trimmed by 1 base and 2 bases, with 8 bases remaining between them. DNA of the CDR3: TGTGCCAGCAGCTTAGTAGCGGTGCAAGAGACCCAGTACTTC. Translated: CASSLVAVQETQYF.

This clonotype was seen at least ten times. The CDR3 is CASSLPAGGDTQYF. The CDR3 region has the DNA TGTGCCAGCAGTTTACCAGCGGGCGGAGATACGCAGTATTTT. The rearrangement uses TRBV28 and TRBJ2-3, with D possibly TRBD2 on 6 matching bases. The CDR3 extends over 14 amino acids. Trimming took off 2 bases at V and 5 bases at J, with 11 bases between the two ends. The germline CDR1 and CDR2 sequences are MDHEN and SYDVKM. The full variable domain, in which reference TRBV28 and TRBJ2-3 provide the parts outside the CDR3, is DVKVTQSSRYLVKRTGEKVFLECVQDMDHENMFWYRQDPGLGLRLIYFSYDVKMKEKGDIPEGYSVSREKKERFSLILESASTNQTSMYLCASSLPAGGDTQYFGPGTRLTVL.

This clonotype was recorded at least ten times. J is TRBJ2-2 and V is TRBV29-1; D may be TRBD1 (6 bases). Trimming took 4 bases from V and 0 from J, leaving 9 bases between them. The CDR3 covers 14 residues. Germline assignment: CDR1 SQVTM and CDR2 ANQGSEA. CDR3 nucleotide sequence: TGCAGCGTTGTGGGGGCTCCGAACACCGGGGAGCTGTTTTTT. As protein: CSVVGAPNTGELFF.

This clonotype has more than one count but fewer than ten. The chain combines TRBV11-1 with TRBJ2-1; unclear D gene. This CDR3 has 18 amino acids. Trimming removed 7 bases from V and 4 bases from J, with 26 bases in between. The germline CDR1 and CDR2 sequences are SGHAT and FQDESV (reference sequence). The CDR3 nucleotides read TGTGCCAGCATAGGTGGCCCGACCGGCGGCGCCAGTTACAATGAGCAGTTCTTC. Translation gives CASIGGPTGGASYNEQFF.

The J gene is TRBJ2-7, the V gene TRBV20-1; D is perhaps TRBD1 or TRBD2 (5 bases each). This CDR3 is built from 13 residues. The germline gives CDR1 DFQATT, CDR2 SNEGSKA (reference sequence). The CDR3 DNA sequence: TGCAGCCTAACGACCGGGACCCCACTCGAGCAGTACTTC. This translates into CSLTTGTPLEQYF.

CDR3 loop: CASSSQGTSGKFF. CDR3 coding DNA: TGTGCCAGCAGTTCACAGGGGACTAGCGGGAAGTTCTTC. The chain couples TRBV6-6 to TRBJ2-1; 13 bases match TRBD2. From germline, CDR1 is MNHNY and CDR2 SVGAGI (reference sequence). The CDR3 consists of 13 residues. After removal of 4 bases from V and 14 bases from J, the junction contained 5 bases not matched to a gene.